This TCR beta chain was identified in a study of identical twins (dated by TCRdb to 2016 to 2017). A note on the overall study: To test whether fetal clonotypes persist, this study deep-sequenced TCR alpha and beta repertoires from monozygotic twins, from unrelated adults of various ages, and from cord blood. To rule out contamination, replicate twin experiments were performed at different times with different library preparation protocols.

Turning to this clonotype: What antigen it recognizes has not been identified. No per-base quality is available; no much larger clone lies one base away.

Trimming leaves V shorter by 1 base and J shorter by 1 base, with the junction holding 4 bases beyond the gene matches. The CDR3, cysteine through phenylalanine, is 15 amino acids long. Here the CDR3 DNA is all that survives: 45 bases in frame from base 1. The germline V gene (reference sequence) gives CDR1 as LNHNV and CDR2 as YYDKDF. The library was obtained by 5' RACE. TCRdb records Illumina HiSeq 2000 as the sequencer. Template switching added a universal primer binding site, and the final cDNA carried a unique molecular identifier that allowed TCR cDNA molecules to be counted accurately. First-strand cDNA for TCR alpha and beta chains was synthesized from specific primers in the conserved constant-segment region. To control for contamination, every cDNA library carried two barcodes: a SMART-Mk sample barcode plus Illumina barcodes. TruSeq adapter sequences, together with Illumina sample barcodes, were added in two successive PCR steps. Sequencing of the TCR alpha and beta cDNA libraries was done on the Illumina HiSeq platform using custom primers. The source study handled its data this way. Raw reads were processed with MiGEC to extract unique molecular identifiers, and MiXCR was used to determine CDR3 positions. Recombination models were inferred per individual with the repgenHMM and IGoR tools using an EM algorithm. Shared clonotypes were analyzed with the tcR package in R, and sharing was normalized by the product of cloneset sizes. Out-of-frame nonproductive sequences were analyzed to study raw recombination free of thymic and clonal selection effects. TCRdb cleaned the public reads at Q25 with fastp, built clones with MiXCR and kept in-frame beta chains. Merged by CDR3 protein, the rows form single entries marked with the most common genes and DNA. The V and J calls here are based on TCRdb, not the publication. The sample contains 200,000 to 250,000 distinct CDR3 sequences, less than 8% of them found a single time. The ten largest account for more than 1.5% of the sample.

All donors were healthy Caucasians. The twin cohort consisted of three pairs of female monozygotic twins, all aged 18 to 29 years. Miltenyi CD45RO+ enrichment and human naive T-cell isolation kits were used to isolate memory (CD45RO+) and naive T cells from PBMC. Overall study outcomes, separate from this receptor: In beta out-of-frame sequences, excess twin sharing was weaker, because having fewer shared sequences lowered the signal-to-noise ratio. Invariant T cells such as MAIT and iNKT could partly confound zero-insertion analyses, though diverse VJ usage argued against this for most clonotypes. Abundant cord blood beta clonotypes had fewer insertions, young adult naive repertoires showed a similar but weaker trend, and memory repertoires showed no such trend. Conclusions relied on cross-sectional statistical analysis, since the same donors could not be followed over many years. Compared with coincidental sharing between unrelated individuals, out-of-frame TCR alpha sequences shared between twins showed an excess of sequences with low generation probability. In monozygotic twins, out-of-frame TCR alpha sharing was systematically underestimated by recombination models, although the models agreed with sharing between unrelated individuals.

Separately, the same data were catalogued under a study of yellow fever vaccine responses in identical twins. According to the second study: According to the authors, the vaccine-induced T cell response in identical twins seemed to be partly convergent and partly specific to each individual. In the study, vaccine-responding T cell clones were precisely tracked in identical twins.

The receptor comes from a woman in her late teens or twenties in good health. Here the chain combines TRBV15 and TRBJ2-7; 7 junctional bases match TRBD1. The sequencing input was memory (CD45RO+) T cells sorted from blood. This sample's cell subset or site label indicates: CD45RO+ enriched T cells. CDR3 region: CATSRGQGDSYEQYF. The DNA reads TGTGCCACCAGCAGAGGCCAGGGGGATTCCTACGAGCAGTACTTC.